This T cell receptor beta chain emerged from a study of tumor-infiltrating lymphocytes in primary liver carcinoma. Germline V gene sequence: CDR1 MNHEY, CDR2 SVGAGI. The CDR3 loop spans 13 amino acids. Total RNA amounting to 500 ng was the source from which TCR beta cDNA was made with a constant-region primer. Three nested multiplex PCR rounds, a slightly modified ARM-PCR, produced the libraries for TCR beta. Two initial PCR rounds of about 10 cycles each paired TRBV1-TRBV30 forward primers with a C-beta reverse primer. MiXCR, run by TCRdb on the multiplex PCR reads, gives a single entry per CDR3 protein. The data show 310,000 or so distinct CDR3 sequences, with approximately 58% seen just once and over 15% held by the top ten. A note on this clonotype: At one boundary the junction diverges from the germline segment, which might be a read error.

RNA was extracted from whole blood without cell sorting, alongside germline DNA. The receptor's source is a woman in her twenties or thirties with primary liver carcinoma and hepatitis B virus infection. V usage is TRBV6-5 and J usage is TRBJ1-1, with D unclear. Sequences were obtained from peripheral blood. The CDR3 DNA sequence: TGTGCCAGCAGTTACAGGAGTGGCACTGAAACTTTCTTT. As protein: CASSYRSGTETFF.